These 9 T cell receptor beta chains were sequenced from one sample in a study of cytomegalovirus exposure and HLA in healthy donors. Sequencing used immunoSEQ multiplex PCR; TCRdb keeps in-frame clones, though not all of them. Among 95,000 to 120,000 clones, around 95% were seen once, and the ten largest hold 0.67%. Sequencing was carried out using PBMCs. The receptors were gathered from a woman aged 18-29 years in good health and CMV-seronegative.

This rearrangement joins TRBV6-6 to TRBJ2-7; 7 nucleotides align to TRBD1. The junction had 5 bases not matched to a gene; V was cut back by 3 bases and J by 0 bases. Germline V CDR1 and CDR2: MNHNY, SVGAGI (reference sequence). The CDR3 runs to 15 residues. CDR3 sequence: CASSYAGQASYEQYF. CDR3 in DNA: TGTGCCAGCAGTTATGCCGGACAGGCCTCCTACGAGCAGTACTTC.

The V gene is TRBV6-1, the J gene TRBJ2-5, with 11 bases aligning to TRBD2. V lost 5 bases and J lost 5; bases outside the gene matches: 4. The CDR3 spans 14 residues. Germline CDR1 MNHNS, CDR2 SASEGT. CDR3 region: CASSFSGGGETQYF. The CDR3 DNA follows: TGTGCCAGCAGTTTTAGCGGGGGGGGCGAGACCCAGTACTTC.

The V call is TRBV7-2, the J call TRBJ2-3; the D gene is possibly TRBD2 (5 bases). V shed 2 bases and J shed 6 bases, with 15 bases lying between them. Germline CDR1 and CDR2: SGHTA and FQGNSA. This CDR3 spans 15 amino acids. The CDR3 spells CASSLSGFVSDTQYF. CDR3 DNA sequence: TGTGCCAGCAGCTTATCGGGGTTTGTGTCGGATACGCAGTATTTT.

The chain has TRBV28 and TRBJ2-5; D is possibly TRBD1 (6 bases). Germline V gives CDR1 MDHEN, CDR2 SYDVKM. The CDR3 sequence is 15 residues long. V was cut by 3 bases and J by 5 bases, with 16 bases left in between. The CDR3 reads CASSFPTRGRETQYF. CDR3 bases: TGTGCCAGCAGTTTTCCCACCAGGGGTAGGGAGACCCAGTACTTC.

The chain recombines TRBV5-5 with TRBJ2-2; TRBD1 aligns across 11 bases. Germline CDR1 SGHKS, CDR2 YYEKEE (reference sequence). Germline trimming cut 4 bases from V and 1 base from J; bases unmatched to any gene: 3. The CDR3 loop spans 16 amino acids. The CDR3 nucleotides are TGTGCCAGCAGCGTGGGACAGGGGGTGAACACCGGGGAGCTGTTTTTT. Its translation: CASSVGQGVNTGELFF.

J is TRBJ2-7 and V is TRBV5-1; perhaps TRBD2 as D (5 bases). The CDR3 totals 15 residues. V was clipped by 0 bases and J by 3 bases, with 13 bases between them. Germline V CDR1 and CDR2: SGHRS, YFSETQ. CDR3 nucleotide sequence: TGCGCCAGCAGCTTGGTCCCTGCAGGAGGCTACGAGCAGTACTTC. Amino acid sequence: CASSLVPAGGYEQYF.

The genes are TRBV6-5 and TRBJ1-2; D is possibly TRBD1 (6 bases). The CDR3 has 14 amino acids. V was trimmed by 6 bases and J by 2 bases, leaving 13 bases between them. Germline V lookup: CDR1 MNHEY, CDR2 SVGAGI. The CDR3 loop is CASSRDNGNYGYTF. Written as DNA, the CDR3 is TGTGCCAGCAGCCGGGACAACGGGAACTATGGCTACACCTTC.

The chain is built from TRBV9 and TRBJ1-1; D remains unclear. CDR1 is SGDLS and CDR2 is YYNGEE in the germline V gene. The V end lost 4 bases, the J end lost 0 bases, and 16 bases lay between the germline ends. The CDR3 spans 16 residues. The DNA for the CDR3 is TGTGCCAGCAGCCCCCCCATGGGCAGAGTGAACACTGAAGCTTTCTTT. Translated, it gives CASSPPMGRVNTEAFF.

The chain links TRBV11-2 to TRBJ1-1; a possible D gene is TRBD1 (6 bases). CDR1 is SGHAT, CDR2 FQNNGV, per germline. The CDR3 runs to 15 residues. Trimming shortened V by 3 bases and J by 2 bases, and 13 bases separated the two germline ends. As DNA, the CDR3 is TGTGCCAGCAGCTTTGCAGGGGTTGGAAACACTGAAGCTTTCTTT. Protein: CASSFAGVGNTEAFF.